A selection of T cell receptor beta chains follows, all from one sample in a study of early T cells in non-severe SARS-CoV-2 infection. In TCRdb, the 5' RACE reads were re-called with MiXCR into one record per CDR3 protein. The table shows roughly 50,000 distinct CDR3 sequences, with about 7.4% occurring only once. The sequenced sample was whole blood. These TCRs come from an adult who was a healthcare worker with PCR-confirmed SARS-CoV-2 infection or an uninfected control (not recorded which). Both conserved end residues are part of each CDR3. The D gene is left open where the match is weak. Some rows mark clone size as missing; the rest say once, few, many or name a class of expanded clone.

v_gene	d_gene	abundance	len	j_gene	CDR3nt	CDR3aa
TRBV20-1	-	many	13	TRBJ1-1	TGCAGTGCCGAGGGACTCCAGAACACTGAAGCTTTCTTT	CSAEGLQNTEAFF
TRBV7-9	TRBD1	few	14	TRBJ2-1	TGTGCCAGCGTACCGGGACAGACCTACAATGAGCAGTTCTTC	CASVPGQTYNEQFF
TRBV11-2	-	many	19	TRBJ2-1	TGTGCCAGCAGCTTAGGGATGGGCCGGCCGTATAGCTCCTACAATGAGCAGTTCTTC	CASSLGMGRPYSSYNEQFF
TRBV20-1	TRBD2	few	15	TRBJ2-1	TGCAGTGCTAGCCCCACGGGGGGCTCCTACAATGAGCAGTTCTTC	CSASPTGGSYNEQFF
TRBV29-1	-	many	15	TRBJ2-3	TGCAGCGTTGCCGACAGGAGCACGTCCACAGATACGCAGTATTTT	CSVADRSTSTDTQYF
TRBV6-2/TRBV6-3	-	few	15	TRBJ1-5	TGTGCCAGCAGCCCCGGAGGTTATAGCAATCAGCCCCAGCATTTT	CASSPGGYSNQPQHF
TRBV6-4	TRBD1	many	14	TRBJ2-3	TGTGCCAGCAGTGAAGGGACAGGGGCAGATACGCAGTATTTT	CASSEGTGADTQYF
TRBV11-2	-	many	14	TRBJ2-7	TGTGCCAGCAGCTTCGGGGGGCCTAATTACGAGCAGTACTTC	CASSFGGPNYEQYF
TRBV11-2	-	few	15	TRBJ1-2	TGTGCCAGCAGCTTAGTGAGAAACAGCCTCAATGGCTACACCTTC	CASSLVRNSLNGYTF
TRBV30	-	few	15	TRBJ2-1	TGTGCCTGGAGTCGGGACGTCTCACCGTACAATGAGCAGTTCTTC	CAWSRDVSPYNEQFF
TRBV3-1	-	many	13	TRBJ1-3	TGTGCCAGCAGCCAGTTATCAGGGGAGGCCATATATTTT	CASSQLSGEAIYF
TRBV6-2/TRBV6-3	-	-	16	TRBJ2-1	TGTGCCAGCAGTTACTCGAGCAGGGCCATCTACAATGAGCAGTTCTTC	CASSYSSRAIYNEQFF
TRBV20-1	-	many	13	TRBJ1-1	TGCAGTGCCTATCCAGGGTGGGTAACTGAAGCTTTCTTT	CSAYPGWVTEAFF
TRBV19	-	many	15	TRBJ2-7	TGTGCCAGTAGTATAGGACATGCGAGCTCCTACGAGCAGTACTTC	CASSIGHASSYEQYF
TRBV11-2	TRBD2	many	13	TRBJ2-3	TGTGCCAGCGGGCGGGGGAGCACAGATACGCAGTATTTT	CASGRGSTDTQYF
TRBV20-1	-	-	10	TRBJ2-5	TGCAGTGCTAACAAAGAGACCCAGTACTTC	CSANKETQYF
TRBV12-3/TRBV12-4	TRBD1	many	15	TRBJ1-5	TGTGCCAGCAGTCCCCCAGGACAGGGGAACCAGCCCCAGCATTTT	CASSPPGQGNQPQHF
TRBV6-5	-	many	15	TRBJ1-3	TGTGCCAGCAGTTCTTGGGAGGGTCGTGGAAACACCATATATTTT	CASSSWEGRGNTIYF
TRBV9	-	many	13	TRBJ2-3	TGTGCCAGCAGCGTATCCCCCTCGGATACGCAGTATTTT	CASSVSPSDTQYF
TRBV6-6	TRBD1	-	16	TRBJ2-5	TGTGCCAGCAGTTTGGGCCAGACAGGGGGCGGAGAGACCCAGTACTTC	CASSLGQTGGGETQYF
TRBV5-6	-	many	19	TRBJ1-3	TGTGCCAGCAGCTTGGTTTATGAGGGTTTTCGGCTTACGAGAAACACCATATATTTT	CASSLVYEGFRLTRNTIYF
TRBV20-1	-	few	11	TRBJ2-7	TGCAGTGCTAGAGCGGGCATCGAGCAGTACTTC	CSARAGIEQYF
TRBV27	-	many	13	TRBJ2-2	TGTGCCAGCAGTTTATACAGGGACCGGGAGCTGTTTTTT	CASSLYRDRELFF
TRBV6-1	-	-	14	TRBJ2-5	TGTGCCAGCAGTCCGCGGACATACCAAGAGACCCAGTACTTC	CASSPRTYQETQYF
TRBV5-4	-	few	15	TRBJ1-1	TGTGCCAGCAAGTTCCTTGAGCAGGGTGGAACTGAAGCTTTCTTT	CASKFLEQGGTEAFF
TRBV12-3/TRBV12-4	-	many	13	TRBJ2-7	TGTGCCAGCAGTTTATCTTCGAGGGGCGAGCAGTACTTC	CASSLSSRGEQYF
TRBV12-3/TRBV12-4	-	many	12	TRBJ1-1	TGTGCCAGCAGTACCCCATACACTGAAGCTTTCTTT	CASSTPYTEAFF
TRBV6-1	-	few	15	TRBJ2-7	TGTGCCAGCAGTGAAGAGGTGGGGATCGCACTACAGCAGTACTTC	CASSEEVGIALQQYF
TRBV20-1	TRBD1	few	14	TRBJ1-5	TGCAGTGCCCACAGGGGCAGAGGCAATCAGCCCCAGCATTTT	CSAHRGRGNQPQHF
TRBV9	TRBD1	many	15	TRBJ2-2	TGTGCCAGCAGCGTAGGACAGGGTGGCACCGGGGAGCTGTTTTTT	CASSVGQGGTGELFF
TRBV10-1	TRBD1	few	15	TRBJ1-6	TGCGCCAGCAGTGAGAACAGGGGTTGGAATTCACCCCTCCACTTT	CASSENRGWNSPLHF
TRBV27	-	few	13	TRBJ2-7	TGTGCCAGCAGTTTATCCGGCGACTACGAGCAGTACTTC	CASSLSGDYEQYF
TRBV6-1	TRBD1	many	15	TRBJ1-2	TGTGCCAGCAGTGTTGAGACAGGGATCAACTATGGCTACACCTTC	CASSVETGINYGYTF
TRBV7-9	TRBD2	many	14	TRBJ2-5	TGTGCCAGCAGCTTTAGCGGGACCATAGAGACCCAGTACTTC	CASSFSGTIETQYF
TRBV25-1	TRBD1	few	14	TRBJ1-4	TGTGCCAGCACCAGGACAGGGAAGGGTGAAAAACTGTTTTTT	CASTRTGKGEKLFF
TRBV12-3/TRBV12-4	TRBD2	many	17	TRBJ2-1	TGTGCCAGCAAAAACCCCTCTTGGGGTCCGGGGGGCAATGAGCAGTTCTTC	CASKNPSWGPGGNEQFF
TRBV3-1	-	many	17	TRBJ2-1	TGTGCCAGCAGCCAAGGCGAGACTCTTTCATCCCGTAATGAGCAGTTCTTC	CASSQGETLSSRNEQFF
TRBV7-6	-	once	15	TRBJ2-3	TGTGCCAGCAGCTTTTACGGCGGATACACAGATACGCAGTATTTT	CASSFYGGYTDTQYF
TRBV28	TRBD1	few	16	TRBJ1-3	TGTGCCAGCAGTTCCCCGGGACAGGGGAATGGAAACACCATATATTTT	CASSSPGQGNGNTIYF
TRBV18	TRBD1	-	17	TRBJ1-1	TGTGCCAGCTCACCACGACAGGGGCCTCGCCGGAACACTGAAGCTTTCTTT	CASSPRQGPRRNTEAFF
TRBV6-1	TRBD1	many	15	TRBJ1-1	TGTGCCAGCAGTGAATACGGGACAGTGAACACTGAAGCTTTCTTT	CASSEYGTVNTEAFF
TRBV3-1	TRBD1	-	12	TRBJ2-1	TGTGCCAGCAGCCCGACAGGGGTCGAGCAGTTCTTC	CASSPTGVEQFF
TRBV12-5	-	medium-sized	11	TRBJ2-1	TGTGCTAGTGGTTTGAGGGATGAGCAGTTCTTC	CASGLRDEQFF
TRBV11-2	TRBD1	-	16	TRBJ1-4	TGTGCCAGCAGCGGAGGTCGGGACAGGCTTGGCGAAAAACTGTTTTTT	CASSGGRDRLGEKLFF
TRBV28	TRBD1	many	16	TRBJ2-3	TGTGCCAGCAGTCCCGGGACAGGACACGCCACAGATACGCAGTATTTT	CASSPGTGHATDTQYF
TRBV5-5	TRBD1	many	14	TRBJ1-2	TGTGCCAGCAAAACAGGGGAAGCTAACTATGGCTACACCTTC	CASKTGEANYGYTF
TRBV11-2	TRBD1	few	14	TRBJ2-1	TGTGCCAGCAGCTTAACTCGACAGGGAAATGAGCAGTTCTTC	CASSLTRQGNEQFF
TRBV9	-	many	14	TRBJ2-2	TGTGCCAGCAGCCCCCGGGACTTAACCGGGGAGCTGTTTTTT	CASSPRDLTGELFF
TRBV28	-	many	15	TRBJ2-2	TGTGCCAGCAGTTCCCCGGGGGATATAAACGGGGAGCTGTTTTTT	CASSSPGDINGELFF
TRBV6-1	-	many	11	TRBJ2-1	TGTGCCAGCAGTGCAGGCTTCCAAAACTTCTTC	CASSAGFQNFF
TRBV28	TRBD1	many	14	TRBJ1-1	TGTGCCAGCAGTTTACAGGGGGGGGACACTGAAGCTTTCTTT	CASSLQGGDTEAFF
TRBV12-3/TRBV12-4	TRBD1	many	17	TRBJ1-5	TGTGCCAGCGGCCATAATCCAGGGGGCGCGGGATATCAGCCCCAGCATTTT	CASGHNPGGAGYQPQHF
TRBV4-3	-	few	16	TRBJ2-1	TGCGCCAGCAGCCAAGATCTCCCCGGACAGCACAATGAGCAGTTCTTC	CASSQDLPGQHNEQFF
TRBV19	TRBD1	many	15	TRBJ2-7	TGTGCCAGTAGTGATCCGGGACAGGGCCCCTACGAGCAGTACTTC	CASSDPGQGPYEQYF
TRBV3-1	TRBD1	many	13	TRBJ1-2	TGTGCCAGCAGCCGACAGGGCGGCTATGGCTACACCTTC	CASSRQGGYGYTF
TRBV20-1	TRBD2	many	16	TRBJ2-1	TGCAGTGCTGGACTAGCGGGGGCGCAGGGGAACAATGAGCAGTTCTTC	CSAGLAGAQGNNEQFF
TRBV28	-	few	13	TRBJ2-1	TGTGCCAGCAGTTCTGGACTACCGAATGAGCAGTTCTTC	CASSSGLPNEQFF
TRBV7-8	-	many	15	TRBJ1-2	TGTGCCAGCAGCTTAAGGAGCAGGGCCAACTATGGCTACACCTTC	CASSLRSRANYGYTF
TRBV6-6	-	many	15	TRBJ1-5	TGTGCCAGCAGTTACTCTGCAGGGGGCAATCAGCCCCAGCATTTT	CASSYSAGGNQPQHF